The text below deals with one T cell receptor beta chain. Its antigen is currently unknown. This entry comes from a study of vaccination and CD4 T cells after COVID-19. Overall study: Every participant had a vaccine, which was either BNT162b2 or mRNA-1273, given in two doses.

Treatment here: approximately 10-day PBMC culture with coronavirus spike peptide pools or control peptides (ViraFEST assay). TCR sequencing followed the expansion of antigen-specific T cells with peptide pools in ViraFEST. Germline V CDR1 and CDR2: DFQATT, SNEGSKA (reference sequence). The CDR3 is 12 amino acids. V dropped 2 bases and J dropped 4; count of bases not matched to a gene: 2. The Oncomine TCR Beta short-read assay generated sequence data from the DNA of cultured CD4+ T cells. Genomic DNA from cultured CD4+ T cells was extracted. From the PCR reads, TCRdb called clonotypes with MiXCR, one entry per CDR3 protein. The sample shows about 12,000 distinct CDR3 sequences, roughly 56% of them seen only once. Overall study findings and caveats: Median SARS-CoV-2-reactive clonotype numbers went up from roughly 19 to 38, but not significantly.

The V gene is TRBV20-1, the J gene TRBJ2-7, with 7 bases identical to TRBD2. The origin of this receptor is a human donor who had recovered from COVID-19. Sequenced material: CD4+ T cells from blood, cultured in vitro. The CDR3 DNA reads TGCAGTGCTAGACTAGCGGAGTACGAGCAGTACTTC. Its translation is CSARLAEYEQYF.